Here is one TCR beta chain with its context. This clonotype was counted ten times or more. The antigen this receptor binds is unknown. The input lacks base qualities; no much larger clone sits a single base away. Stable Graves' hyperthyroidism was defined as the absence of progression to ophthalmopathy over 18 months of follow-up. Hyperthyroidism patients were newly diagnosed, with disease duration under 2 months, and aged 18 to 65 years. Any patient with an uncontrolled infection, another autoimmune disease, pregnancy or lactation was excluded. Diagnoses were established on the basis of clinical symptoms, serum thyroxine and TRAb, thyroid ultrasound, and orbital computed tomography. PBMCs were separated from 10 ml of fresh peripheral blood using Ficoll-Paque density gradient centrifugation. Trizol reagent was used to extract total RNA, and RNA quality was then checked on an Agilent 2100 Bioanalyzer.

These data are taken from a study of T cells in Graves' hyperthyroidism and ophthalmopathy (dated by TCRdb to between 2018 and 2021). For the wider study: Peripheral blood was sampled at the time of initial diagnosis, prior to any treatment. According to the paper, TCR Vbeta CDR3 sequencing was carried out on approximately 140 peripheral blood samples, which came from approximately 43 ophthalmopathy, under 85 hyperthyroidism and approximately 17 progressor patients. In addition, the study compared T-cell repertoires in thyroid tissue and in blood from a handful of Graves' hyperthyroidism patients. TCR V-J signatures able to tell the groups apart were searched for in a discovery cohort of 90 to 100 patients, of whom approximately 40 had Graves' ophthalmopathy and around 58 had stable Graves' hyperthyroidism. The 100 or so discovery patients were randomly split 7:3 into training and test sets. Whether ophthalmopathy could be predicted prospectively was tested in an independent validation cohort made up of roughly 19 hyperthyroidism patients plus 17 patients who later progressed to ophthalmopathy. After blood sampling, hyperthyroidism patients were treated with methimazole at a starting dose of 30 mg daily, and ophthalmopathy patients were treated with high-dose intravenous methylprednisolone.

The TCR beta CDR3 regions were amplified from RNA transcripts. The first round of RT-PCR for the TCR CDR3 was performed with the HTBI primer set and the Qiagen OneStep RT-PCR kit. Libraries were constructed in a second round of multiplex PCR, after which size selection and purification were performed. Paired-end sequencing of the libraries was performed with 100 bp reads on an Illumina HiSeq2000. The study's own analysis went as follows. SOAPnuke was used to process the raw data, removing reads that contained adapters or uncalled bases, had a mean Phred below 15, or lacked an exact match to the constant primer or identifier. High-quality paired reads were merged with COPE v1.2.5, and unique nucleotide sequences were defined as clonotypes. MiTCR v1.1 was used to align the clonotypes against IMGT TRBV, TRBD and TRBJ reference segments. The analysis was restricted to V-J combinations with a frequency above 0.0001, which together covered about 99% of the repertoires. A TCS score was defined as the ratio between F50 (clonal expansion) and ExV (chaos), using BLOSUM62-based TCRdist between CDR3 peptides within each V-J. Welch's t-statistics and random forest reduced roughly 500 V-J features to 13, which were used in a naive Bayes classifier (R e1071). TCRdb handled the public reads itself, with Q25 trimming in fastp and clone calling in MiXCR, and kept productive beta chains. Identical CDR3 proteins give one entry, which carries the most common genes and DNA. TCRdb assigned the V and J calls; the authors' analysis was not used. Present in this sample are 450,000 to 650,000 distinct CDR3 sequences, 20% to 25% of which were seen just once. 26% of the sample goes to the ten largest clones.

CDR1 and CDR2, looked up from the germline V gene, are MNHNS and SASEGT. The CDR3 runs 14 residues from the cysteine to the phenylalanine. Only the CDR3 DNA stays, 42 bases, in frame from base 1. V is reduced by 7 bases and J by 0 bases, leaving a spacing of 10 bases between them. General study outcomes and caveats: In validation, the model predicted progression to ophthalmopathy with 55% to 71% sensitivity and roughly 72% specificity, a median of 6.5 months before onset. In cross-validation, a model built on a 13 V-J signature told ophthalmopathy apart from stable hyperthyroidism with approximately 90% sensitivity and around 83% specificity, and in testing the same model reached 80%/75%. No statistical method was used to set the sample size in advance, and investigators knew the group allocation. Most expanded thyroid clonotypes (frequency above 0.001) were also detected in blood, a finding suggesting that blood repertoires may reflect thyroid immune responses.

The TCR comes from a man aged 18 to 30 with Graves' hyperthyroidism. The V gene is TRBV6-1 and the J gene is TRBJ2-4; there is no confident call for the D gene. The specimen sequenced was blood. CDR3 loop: CASKKTVAKNIQYF. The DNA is TGTGCCAGCAAAAAAACCGTAGCCAAAAACATTCAGTACTTC.